Following are 30 T cell receptor beta chains from one sample sequenced in a study of cytomegalovirus exposure and HLA in healthy donors. The PCR had 60 Vbeta and 13 Jbeta primers. This table comes from immunoSEQ multiplex PCR, and its TCRdb copy is limited to in-frame clones, with some not included. Of some 130,000 clones in the sample, roughly 84% are singletons; the top ten hold less than 3.5%. The sample taken for sequencing was PBMCs. The receptors were sampled from a man aged 45-65 years in good health and CMV-seronegative.

V is TRBV19 and J is TRBJ2-2, with 7 bases identical to TRBD2. CDR3 length equals 14 residues. CDR1 LNHDA and CDR2 SQIVND come from the germline V gene (reference sequence). Germline trimming cut 5 bases from V and 4 bases from J; bases unmatched to any gene: 4. The CDR3 DNA reads TGTGCCAGTAGTCTGACTAGCTCCACCGGGGAGCTGTTTTTT. Protein product: CASSLTSSTGELFF. The whole variable domain, filled in from reference TRBV19 and TRBJ2-2, reads DGGITQSPKYLFRKEGQNVTLSCEQNLNHDAMYWYRQDPGQGLRLIYYSQIVNDFQKGDIAEGYSVSREKKESFPLTVTSAQKNPTAFYLCASSLTSSTGELFFGEGSRLTVL.

V gene TRBV7-2 combines with J gene TRBJ2-5; 7 nucleotides line up with TRBD2. The CDR3 extends over 14 amino acids. The V segment lost 5 bases and the J segment 5 bases; nucleotides outside the gene matches: 8. Germline CDR1 is SGHTA and CDR2 is FQGNSA. CDR3 sequence reads: CASSITGTTETQYF. The CDR3 nucleotides are TGTGCCAGCAGCATAACCGGGACTACTGAGACCCAGTACTTC.

This clone appeared once. The chain carries TRBV1 and TRBJ2-1; TRBD2 is taken as the D call from the table, unchecked against the DNA. TRBV1 is a known pseudogene. The CDR3 runs to 16 residues. The CDR3 bases are TGCACCAGCAGCCACCGTGGGGGGGTCCAATACAATGAGCAGTTCTTC. Translation gives CTSSHRGGVQYNEQFF.

The V gene is TRBV15, the J gene TRBJ1-4, with TRBD1 identical over 8 bases. The germline V gene encodes CDR1 LNHNV and CDR2 YYDKDF (reference sequence). The junction had 4 bases not matched to a gene; V was cut back by 1 base and J by 3 bases. The length of the CDR3 is 16 residues. The CDR3 nucleotides read TGTGCCACCAGCAGAGGGCGACAGGGGTCTAATGAAAAACTGTTTTTT. It translates to CATSRGRQGSNEKLFF.

This clone was recorded once. This chain uses TRBV5-1 with TRBJ1-6; possibly TRBD1 for D (6 bases). Trimming removed 4 bases at V and 6 bases at J, with 11 bases between. There are 14 residues in the CDR3. The germline CDR1 and CDR2 sequences are SGHRS and YFSETQ. The CDR3 bases are TGCGCCAGCAGCCTGGACAGTATTAATTCACCCCTCCACTTT. Translating gives CASSLDSINSPLHF. Complete variable domain (other parts from reference TRBV5-1 and TRBJ1-6): KAGVTQTPRYLIKTRGQQVTLSCSPISGHRSVSWYQQTPGQGLQFLFEYFSETQRNKGNFPGRFSGRQFSNSRSEMNVSTLELGDSALYLCASSLDSINSPLHFGNGTRLTVT.

The V and J genes are TRBV5-8 and TRBJ1-3; 7 bases map to TRBD1. Germline CDR1 and CDR2: SGHTS and YDEGEE. Unmatched junction bases numbered 3, after V lost 4 bases and J lost 2 bases. CDR3 length: 14 amino acids. The CDR3 is CASSLDRAGNTIYF. For the CDR3, the DNA is TGTGCCAGCAGCCTCGACAGGGCTGGAAACACCATATATTTT.

The chain carries TRBV5-1 and TRBJ1-2; D is ambiguous. The V gene's germline CDR1 is SGHRS and CDR2 YFSETQ. Trimming left V 0 bases short and J 8 bases short, with 11 bases between. CDR3 length: 13 amino acids. CDR3 residues: CASSLAGYSGYTF. The DNA for the CDR3 is TGCGCCAGCAGCTTGGCCGGGTACTCGGGCTACACCTTC.

The table lists this clone with a few counts. The V call is TRBV19, the J call TRBJ2-7; 9 nucleotides align to TRBD2. Germline V gene sequence: CDR1 LNHDA, CDR2 SQIVND (reference sequence). The CDR3 spans 15 residues. The ends lost 4 bases at V and 0 bases at J; junction bases unmatched: 4. CDR3 residues: CASSTIAGDSYEQYF. The CDR3 coding sequence is TGTGCCAGTAGTACCATAGCGGGGGACTCCTACGAGCAGTACTTC.

The rearrangement joins TRBV7-8 to TRBJ1-1, with 9 positions matching TRBD1. Unmatched junction bases numbered 4, after V lost 5 bases and J lost 3 bases. The germline CDR1 and CDR2 sequences are SGHVS and FQNEAQ. This CDR3 is 14 amino acids long. CDR3 in amino acids: CASSVDRGYTEAFF. The CDR3 coding sequence is TGTGCCAGCAGCGTAGACAGGGGGTACACTGAAGCTTTCTTT. The full variable domain, with the rest looked up from reference TRBV7-8 and TRBJ1-1, is GAGVSQSPRYKVAKRGQDVALRCDPISGHVSLFWYQQALGQGPEFLTYFQNEAQLDKSGLPSDRFFAERPEGSVSTLKIQRTQQEDSAVYLCASSVDRGYTEAFFGQGTRLTVV.

This chain joins TRBV6-5 and TRBJ2-6; D might be TRBD1 (6 bases). CDR1 and CDR2 (germline): MNHEY, SVGAGI. V lost 5 bases and J lost 2, with 10 bases in between. The CDR3 runs 15 residues. The CDR3 region has the DNA TGTGCCAGCAGTGCCACAGGGACTGGGGCCAACGTCCTGACTTTC. Translating gives CASSATGTGANVLTF.

The chain uses TRBV6-1 and TRBJ1-5; 8 bases align to TRBD1. The ends lost 6 bases at V and 4 bases at J; junction bases unmatched: 5. This CDR3 spans 14 amino acids. CDR1 is MNHNS, CDR2 SASEGT, per germline. Here the CDR3 DNA reads TGTGCCAGCAGCGATCAGGGGGCAAATCAGCCCCAGCATTTT. It codes for CASSDQGANQPQHF.

V and J are TRBV19 and TRBJ1-5, with D possibly matching TRBD1 (6 bases). This CDR3 is 15 amino acids long. V was pared by 0 bases and J by 5 bases, with 11 bases between. The V gene's germline CDR1 is LNHDA and CDR2 SQIVND (reference sequence). CDR3 sequence: CASSIDGDNDQPQHF. The CDR3 DNA sequence: TGTGCCAGTAGTATAGATGGGGACAACGATCAGCCCCAGCATTTT.

J is TRBJ1-6 and V is TRBV10-3, with 8 bases aligning to TRBD1. Germline V gene sequence: CDR1 ENHRY, CDR2 SYGVKD. CDR3 size: 16 residues. After removal of 4 bases from V and 7 bases from J, the junction contained 9 bases not matched to a gene. The CDR3 here is CAISGQGNTPNSPLHF. The DNA of the CDR3 is TGTGCCATCAGTGGACAGGGGAACACCCCAAATTCACCCCTCCACTTT.

CDR3 residues: CASSFGQGTEAFF. CDR3 nucleotides: TGTGCCAGCAGCTTCGGACAGGGCACTGAAGCTTTCTTT. The chain joins TRBV13 to TRBJ1-1; the match to TRBD1 covers 8 bases. The trim removed 3 bases at V and 4 bases at J, leaving 1 base unmatched. The CDR3 is made up of 13 amino acids. Germline-derived CDR1 and CDR2 are PRHDT and FYEKMQ (reference sequence).

The CDR3 is CAWIQGAGTEAFF. The CDR3 nucleotides are TGTGCCTGGATCCAGGGGGCCGGCACTGAAGCTTTCTTT. This rearrangement joins TRBV30 to TRBJ1-1; 8 bases agree with TRBD1. V shed 4 bases and J 4 bases; nucleotides not matched to a gene: 5. The germline CDR1 and CDR2 sequences are GTSNPN and SVGIG (reference sequence). The CDR3 has 13 amino acids.

The V and J genes are TRBV5-1 and TRBJ2-7, with 15 nucleotides matching TRBD2. J gave up 4 bases and V 4 bases, and 15 bases lay outside the gene matches. This CDR3 is 19 amino acids long. CDR1 and CDR2 from the germline V gene are SGHRS and YFSETQ. The CDR3 here is CASSPRTSGGAVNRYEQYF. CDR3 nucleotides: TGCGCCAGCAGCCCCAGGACTAGCGGGGGGGCCGTAAATAGGTACGAGCAGTACTTC.

This clone is a singleton in its sample. This chain joins TRBV16 and TRBJ1-1; D is perhaps TRBD1 (6 bases). Trimming took 0 bases from V and 4 from J, leaving 12 bases between them. Germline V gives CDR1 KGHSY, CDR2 FQNENV. The CDR3 has 15 amino acids. CDR3 region: CASSQSLGAGTEAFF. In nucleotides, the CDR3 is TGTGCCAGCAGCCAATCTCTGGGGGCTGGCACTGAAGCTTTCTTT.

This clone was counted only a few times. Other DNA variants within this sample encode the same CDR3. The chain combines TRBV4-2 with TRBJ1-6, with a possible D match to TRBD1 (6 bases). Germline CDR1 is LGHNA and CDR2 is YNFKEQ. V was shortened by 3 bases and J by 10 bases, with 16 bases between the two germline ends. The CDR3 loop spans 15 amino acids. The CDR3 DNA reads as TGTGCCAGCAGCCAGGGTTTACAGGGAGCCTCACCCCTCCACTTT. This translates into CASSQGLQGASPLHF.

The J gene is TRBJ2-3, the V gene TRBV27; 10 nucleotides match TRBD2. Trimming cost V 4 bases and J 9 bases; bases outside gene matches: 7. The CDR3 totals 14 residues. Germline loops: CDR1 MNHEY, CDR2 SMNVEV (reference sequence). The CDR3 loop reads CASSSSGGPETQYF. In DNA form, the CDR3 reads TGTGCCAGCAGTTCTAGCGGGGGACCCGAGACGCAGTATTTT.

The chain uses TRBV4-1 and TRBJ1-2, with 9 bases identical to TRBD1. Germline V gives CDR1 MGHRA, CDR2 YSYEKL. This CDR3 spans 15 amino acids. V lost 2 bases to trimming and J lost 5 bases; unmatched junction nucleotides: 6. CDR3 loop: CASSQPGQGRYGYTF. The CDR3 DNA sequence: TGCGCCAGCAGCCAACCGGGACAGGGAAGGTATGGCTACACCTTC.

This clone was seen just once. V and J are TRBV13 and TRBJ2-1; D gene ambiguous. The length of the CDR3 is 12 residues. CDR1 and CDR2 from the germline V gene are PRHDT and FYEKMQ (reference sequence). The V end lost 2 bases, the J end lost 7 bases, and 6 bases lay between the germline ends. CDR3 loop: CASSLLTNEQFF. CDR3 DNA: TGTGCCAGCAGCTTACTTACTAATGAGCAGTTCTTC.

The chain links TRBV2 to TRBJ2-1; possible D gene TRBD1, 6 bases. V lost 8 bases, J lost 2 bases, and 16 bases lay in between. This CDR3 is 15 amino acids long. Germline values: CDR1 SNHLY, CDR2 FYNNEI. The DNA of the CDR3 is TGTGCCAGCCGCGAGGGGGACCTAGCCTACAATGAGCAGTTCTTC. It encodes CASREGDLAYNEQFF.

The chain joins TRBV7-2 to TRBJ2-5; 9 positions match TRBD2. Germline CDR1 is SGHTA and CDR2 is FQGNSA. The V segment lost 2 bases and the J segment 2 bases; nucleotides outside the gene matches: 3. The CDR3 contains 15 residues. CDR3 nucleotide sequence: TGTGCCAGCAGCTTAAATAGCGGGGGACAAGAGACCCAGTACTTC. Translated: CASSLNSGGQETQYF.

The chain links TRBV5-1 to TRBJ1-2; maybe TRBD1 (5 bases). CDR1 is SGHRS, CDR2 YFSETQ, per germline. CDR3 length: 14 amino acids. Trimming stripped 3 bases from V and 3 bases from J, with 12 bases between. This chain's CDR3 is CASSSEGRHYGYTF. CDR3 nucleotide sequence: TGCGCCAGCAGCTCTGAGGGGAGGCACTATGGCTACACCTTC.

The CDR3 region is CASRFQPDRDRVSWEQFF. CDR3 bases: TGCGCCAGCAGATTCCAACCCGATCGGGACAGGGTCTCATGGGAGCAGTTCTTC. The V call is TRBV5-1, the J call TRBJ2-1, with 9 bases that match TRBD1. The J segment lost 10 bases and the V segment lost 5 bases, leaving 22 bases of the junction unmatched. Per germline, CDR1 SGHRS and CDR2 YFSETQ. The CDR3 length is 18 residues.

The CDR3 DNA sequence: TGTGCCAGCAGCTCCTTAAATCAGGGTCCACGTGGCTACACCTTC. Its protein product is CASSSLNQGPRGYTF. V is TRBV7-9 and J is TRBJ1-2, with D possibly being TRBD1 (5 bases). Germline V gene data show CDR1 as SEHNR and CDR2 as FQNEAQ (reference sequence). V was cut by 4 bases and J by 7 bases, with 19 bases left in between. This CDR3 is built from 15 residues.

The chain has TRBV7-9 and TRBJ2-1, with 7 bases matching TRBD2. V trimming: 5 bases; J trimming: 1 base; junction bases outside the gene matches: 14. The CDR3 is 18 amino acids. Germline V lookup: CDR1 SEHNR, CDR2 FQNEAQ (reference sequence). CDR3 in amino acids: CASSLDDLGRVSYNEQFF. CDR3 DNA sequence: TGTGCCAGCAGCCTCGACGACCTAGGGAGGGTTTCCTACAATGAGCAGTTCTTC.

This clone was counted only a few times. V and J are TRBV5-6 and TRBJ1-1, with a tentative D call TRBD1 (5 bases). The germline V gene encodes CDR1 SGHDT and CDR2 YYEEEE. The CDR3 sequence is 16 residues long. The V gene lost 6 bases and the J gene lost 2 bases, with 20 bases spanning the gap. The chain's CDR3 is CASIRRPGLTNTEAFF. CDR3 sequence (DNA): TGTGCCAGCATCCGCCGACCGGGACTGACAAACACTGAAGCTTTCTTT.

There are a few counts of this clone. At one end, the junction sequence differs from germline, possibly due to a read error. The chain is built from TRBV29-1 and TRBJ1-2; maybe TRBD1 (6 bases). This CDR3 contains 11 residues. Per the germline V gene, CDR1 is SQVTM and CDR2 is ANQGSEA. The CDR3 is CSVGGTLGGWF. The CDR3 DNA reads TGCAGCGTTGGAGGGACACTGGGTGGTTGGTTC.

This clone is a singleton in its sample. CDR3 nucleotides: TGTGCCAGCAGCTTTAACAGGGGGCGCGAGCAGTACTTC. Protein product: CASSFNRGREQYF. V is TRBV7-2 and J is TRBJ2-7; 9 nucleotides agree with TRBD1. The CDR3 runs 13 residues. The germline V gene has CDR1 SGHTA and CDR2 FQGNSA. Germline trimming cut 3 bases from V and 6 bases from J; bases unmatched to any gene: 3.